This T cell receptor (beta chain) is from a study of T-cell memory formation after mild COVID-19. About this clonotype: Its antigen is currently unknown.

Whole-study results and caveats: Some SARS-CoV-2-responding clones were already detected in memory before infection. Those CD4+ clones that contracted were mainly in CM and EM (CD8+ ones in EMRA).

Trimming removed 5 bases from V and 4 bases from J, with 15 bases in between. CDR3 size: 13 residues. The germline gives CDR1 DFQATT, CDR2 SNEGSKA (reference sequence). TCRdb processed the 5' RACE reads anew with MiXCR; each CDR3 protein has one entry. Of around 340,000 distinct CDR3 sequences in the sample, over 20% were seen once. This TCR was sampled from an adult woman who had mild COVID-19 (a few samples of this study predate the infection). Cell type and time point are not known. This chain links TRBV20-1 with TRBJ2-7; no clear D. The sequenced sample was PBMCs or a T cell subset sorted from them (not recorded which). The CDR3 region is CSASGSFDYEQYF. The DNA of the CDR3 is TGCAGTGCTTCCGGGTCATTCGATTACGAGCAGTACTTC.